This TCR beta chain was sequenced for a study of T cell changes during pregnancy in multiple sclerosis. Profiled with immunoSEQ multiplex PCR; TCRdb holds only in-frame clones, not every one. Among tens of thousands of clones listed, 91% were seen once. This clone was counted a single time. The sequence came from a female donor with multiple sclerosis, enrolled in a pregnancy study. Specimen: CD8+ T cells from peripheral blood mononuclear cells, collected in the second trimester of pregnancy.

CDR3: CASSLRGSGANVLTF. The CDR3 region has the DNA TGCGCCAGCAGCTTGCGGGGCTCTGGGGCCAACGTCCTGACTTTC. The V and J genes are TRBV5-1 and TRBJ2-6; a possible D gene is TRBD2 (5 bases). This CDR3 region has 15 residues. Per the germline V gene, CDR1 is SGHRS and CDR2 is YFSETQ. The V gene lost 1 base and the J gene lost 0 bases, with 5 bases spanning the gap.